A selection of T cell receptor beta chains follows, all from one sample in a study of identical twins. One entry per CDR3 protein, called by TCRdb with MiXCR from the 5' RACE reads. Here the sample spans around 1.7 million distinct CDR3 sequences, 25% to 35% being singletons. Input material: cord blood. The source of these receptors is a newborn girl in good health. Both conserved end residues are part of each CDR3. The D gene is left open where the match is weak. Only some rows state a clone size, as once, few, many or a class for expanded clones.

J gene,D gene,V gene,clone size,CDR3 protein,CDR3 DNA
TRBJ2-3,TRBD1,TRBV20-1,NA,CSASGQGQHTDTQYF,TGCAGTGCTTCCGGACAGGGTCAACACACAGATACGCAGTATTTT
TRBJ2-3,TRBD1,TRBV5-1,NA,CASSLATGTGGDTQYF,TGCGCCAGCAGCTTGGCCACGGGGACAGGGGGAGATACGCAGTATTTT
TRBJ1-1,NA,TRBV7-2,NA,CASSTGLPNTEASF,TGTGCCAGCAGCACAGGGTTACCCAACACTGAAGCTTCCTTT
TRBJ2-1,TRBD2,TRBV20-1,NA,CSTTGLAVYNEQFF,TGCAGTACTACCGGACTAGCGGTCTACAATGAGCAGTTCTTC
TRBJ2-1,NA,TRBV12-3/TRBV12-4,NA,CASSFETYNEQFF,TGTGCCAGCAGTTTCGAGACCTACAATGAGCAGTTCTTC
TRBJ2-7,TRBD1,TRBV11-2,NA,CASSSRRTGVYEQYF,TGTGCCAGCAGCTCAAGGAGGACAGGGGTCTACGAGCAGTACTTC
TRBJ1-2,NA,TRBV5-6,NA,CASSFIGTDYGYTF,TGTGCCAGCAGCTTCATCGGGACCGACTATGGCTACACCTTC
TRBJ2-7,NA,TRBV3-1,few,CASSQANNEQYF,TGTGCCAGCAGCCAAGCCAACAATGAGCAGTACTTC
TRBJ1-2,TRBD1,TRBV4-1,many,CASSQGLGQGYGYTF,TGCGCCAGCAGCCAAGGCCTGGGACAGGGCTATGGCTACACCTTC
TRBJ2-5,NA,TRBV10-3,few,CAISESTSIYEQYF,TGTGCCATCAGTGAGTCGACCAGCATATATGAGCAGTACTTC
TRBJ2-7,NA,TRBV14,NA,CASSQKTGPSYEQYF,TGTGCCAGCAGCCAAAAGACAGGTCCCTCCTACGAGCAGTACTTC
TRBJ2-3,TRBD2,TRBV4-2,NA,CASSRSIAGGNTDTQYF,TGTGCCAGCAGCCGCTCCATAGCGGGAGGGAACACAGATACGCAGTATTTT
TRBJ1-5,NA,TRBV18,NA,CASSPSDQPQHF,TGTGCCAGCTCACCAAGCGATCAGCCCCAGCATTTT
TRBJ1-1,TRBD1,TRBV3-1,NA,CASSQRDRLGEAFF,TGTGCCAGCAGCCAGCGGGACAGGTTAGGTGAGGCTTTCTTT
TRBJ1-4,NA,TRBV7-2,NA,CASSLVKGYEKLFF,TGTGCCAGCAGCCTCGTCAAGGGCTATGAAAAACTGTTTTTT
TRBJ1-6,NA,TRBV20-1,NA,CSAERDRPNSPLHF,TGCAGTGCGGAACGAGACAGGCCTAATTCACCCCTCCACTTT
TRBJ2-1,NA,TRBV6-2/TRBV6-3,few,CASTNLANNEQFF,TGTGCCAGTACAAATCTAGCCAACAATGAGCAGTTCTTC
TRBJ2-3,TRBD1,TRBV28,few,CAGRQGDTQYF,TGTGCCGGCCGACAGGGAGATACGCAGTATTTT
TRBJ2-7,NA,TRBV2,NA,CASSESAGTPYEQYF,TGTGCCAGCAGTGAGTCAGCCGGGACGCCTTACGAGCAGTACTTC
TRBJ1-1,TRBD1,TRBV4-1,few,CASRHIGTGRVEAFF,TGCGCCAGCAGACACATCGGGACAGGGAGGGTTGAAGCTTTCTTT
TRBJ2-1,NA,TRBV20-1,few,CSARDGWQTLVLRGSYNEQFF,TGCAGTGCTAGAGATGGGTGGCAGACACTAGTGCTCCGGGGCTCCTACAATGAGCAGTTCTTC
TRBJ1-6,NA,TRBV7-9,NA,CASSFYSGRLNSPLHF,TGTGCCAGCAGCTTTTACTCGGGACGCCTTAATTCACCCCTCCACTTT
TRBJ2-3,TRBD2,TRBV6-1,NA,CASRPSGRAADTQYF,TGTGCCAGCAGGCCTAGCGGGAGGGCCGCCGATACGCAGTATTTT
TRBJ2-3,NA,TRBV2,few,CASGRAADTQYF,TGTGCCAGCGGCAGGGCCGCAGATACGCAGTATTTT
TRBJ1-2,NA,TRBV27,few,CASSLPRASLDYGYTF,TGTGCCAGCAGTTTACCCCGGGCCTCCTTAGACTATGGCTACACCTTC
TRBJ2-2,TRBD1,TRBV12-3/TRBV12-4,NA,CASSKSGGTGELFF,TGTGCCAGCAGTAAATCAGGGGGCACCGGGGAGCTGTTTTTT
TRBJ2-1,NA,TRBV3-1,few,CASSQDGRPDNEQFF,TGTGCCAGCAGCCAAGATGGGAGGCCAGACAATGAGCAGTTCTTC
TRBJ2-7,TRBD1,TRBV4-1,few,CASSQDFFRALMGQGSYEQYF,TGCGCCAGCAGCCAAGACTTTTTTAGGGCTTTGATGGGACAGGGCTCCTACGAGCAGTACTTC
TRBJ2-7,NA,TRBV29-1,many,CSVVSPFSYEQYF,TGCAGCGTTGTGAGTCCTTTCTCCTACGAGCAGTACTTC
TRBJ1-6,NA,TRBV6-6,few,CASSYVVGTIYNSPLHF,TGTGCCAGCAGTTACGTGGTGGGGACTATCTATAATTCACCCCTCCACTTT
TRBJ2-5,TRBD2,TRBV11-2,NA,CASSSLAGGRQPQETQYF,TGTGCCAGCAGCTCTCTAGCGGGGGGCCGGCAACCCCAAGAGACCCAGTACTTC
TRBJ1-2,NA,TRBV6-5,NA,CASSYSYRAPYGYTF,TGTGCCAGCAGTTACTCGTACAGGGCTCCTTATGGCTACACCTTC
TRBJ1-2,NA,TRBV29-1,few,CSVELGARGYGYTF,TGCAGCGTTGAACTGGGTGCCCGGGGCTATGGCTACACCTTC
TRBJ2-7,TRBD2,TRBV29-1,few,CSVEGSGGSAYEQYF,TGCAGCGTTGAGGGTAGCGGGGGGTCAGCCTACGAGCAGTACTTC
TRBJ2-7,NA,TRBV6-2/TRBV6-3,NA,CASSYTALTYEQYF,TGTGCCAGCAGTTACACCGCCCTCACCTACGAGCAGTACTTC
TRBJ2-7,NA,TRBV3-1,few,CASSQVSGRPYEQYF,TGTGCCAGCAGCCAAGTTTCGGGGAGACCCTACGAGCAGTACTTC
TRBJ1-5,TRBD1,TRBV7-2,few,CASSLGQGISNQPQHF,TGTGCCAGCAGCTTAGGACAGGGAATAAGCAATCAGCCCCAGCATTTT
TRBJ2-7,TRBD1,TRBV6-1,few,CASRRTGVNEQYF,TGTGCCAGCAGGCGGACAGGGGTGAACGAGCAGTACTTC